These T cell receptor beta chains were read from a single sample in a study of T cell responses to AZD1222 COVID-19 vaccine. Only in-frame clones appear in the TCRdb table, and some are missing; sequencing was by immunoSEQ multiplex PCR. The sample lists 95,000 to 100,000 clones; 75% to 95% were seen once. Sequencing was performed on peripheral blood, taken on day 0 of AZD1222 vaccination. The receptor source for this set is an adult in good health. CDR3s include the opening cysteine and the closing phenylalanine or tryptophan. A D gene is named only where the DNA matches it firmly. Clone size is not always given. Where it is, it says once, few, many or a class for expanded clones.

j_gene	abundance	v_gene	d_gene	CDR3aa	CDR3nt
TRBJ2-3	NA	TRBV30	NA	CAFSDSDLGDTQYF	TGTGCCTTCTCGGACTCAGATCTTGGTGATACGCAGTATTTT
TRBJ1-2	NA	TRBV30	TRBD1	CAWGDRNYGYTF	TGTGCCTGGGGGGACAGGAACTATGGCTACACCTTC
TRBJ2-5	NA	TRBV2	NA	CASSDLSGQETQYF	TGTGCCAGCAGTGACCTTAGCGGCCAAGAGACCCAGTACTTC
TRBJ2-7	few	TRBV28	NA	CASSRVREQYF	TGTGCCAGCAGTCGAGTGCGCGAGCAGTACTTC
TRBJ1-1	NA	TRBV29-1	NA	CSVDRGRENTEAFF	TGCAGCGTTGATAGAGGGCGGGAGAACACTGAAGCTTTCTTT
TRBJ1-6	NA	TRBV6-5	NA	CASSSRARTNSPLHF	TGTGCCAGCAGTTCCCGGGCACGGACCAATTCACCCCTCCACTTT
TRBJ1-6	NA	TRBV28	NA	CASSSPGRGENSPLHF	TGTGCCAGCAGTTCCCCTGGGCGGGGGGAAAATTCACCCCTCCACTTT
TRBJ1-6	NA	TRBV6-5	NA	CASSNTGSYNSPLHF	TGTGCCAGCAGTAATACGGGATCATATAATTCACCCCTCCACTTT
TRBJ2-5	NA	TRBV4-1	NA	CASSQDMLGGRETQYF	TGCGCCAGCAGCCAAGATATGTTAGGGGGAAGGGAGACCCAGTACTTC
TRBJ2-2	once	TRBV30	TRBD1	CAWSDKGQGTGELFF	TGTGCCTGGAGTGATAAGGGACAGGGAACCGGGGAGCTGTTTTTT
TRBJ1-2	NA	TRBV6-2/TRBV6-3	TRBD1	CASSYGTGGYGYTF	TGTGCCAGCAGTTACGGGACAGGGGGCTATGGCTACACCTTC
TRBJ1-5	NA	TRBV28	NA	CASSTPGQGHQPQHF	TGTGCCAGCAGTACCCCCGGCCAGGGGCACCAGCCCCAGCATTTT
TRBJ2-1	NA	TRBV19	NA	CASSIVGGPSYNEQFF	TGTGCCAGTAGTATAGTCGGGGGGCCGTCCTACAATGAGCAGTTCTTC
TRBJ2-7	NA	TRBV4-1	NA	CASSQLGRSSYEQYF	TGCGCCAGCAGCCAGCTAGGAAGAAGTTCCTACGAGCAGTACTTC
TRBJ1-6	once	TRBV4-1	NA	CASSQETSLFRDSYNSPLHF	TGCGCCAGCAGCCAAGAGACCTCCCTCTTCCGGGACTCCTATAATTCACCCCTCCACTTT
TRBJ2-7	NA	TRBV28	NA	CASSSTTPSRIDEQYF	TGTGCCAGCAGTTCGACTACACCCTCGAGGATCGACGAGCAGTACTTC
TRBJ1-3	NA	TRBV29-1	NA	CSVESGNTIYF	TGCAGCGTTGAGTCTGGAAACACCATATATTTT
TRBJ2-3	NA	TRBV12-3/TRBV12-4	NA	CASSLLDTQYF	TGTGCCAGCAGTTTATTGGATACGCAGTATTTT
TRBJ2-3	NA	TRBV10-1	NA	CASSEVRGVQGTQYF	TGCGCCAGCAGTGAAGTTCGGGGGGTGCAGGGGACGCAGTATTTT
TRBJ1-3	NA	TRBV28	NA	CASSYWTEYNFGNTIYF	TGTGCCAGCAGCTACTGGACGGAATATAACTTTGGAAACACCATATATTTT
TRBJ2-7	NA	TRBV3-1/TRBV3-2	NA	CASSLPAGTGSYEQYF	TGTGCCAGCAGCCTCCCGGCAGGGACCGGCTCCTACGAGCAGTACTTC
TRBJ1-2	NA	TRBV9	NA	CASSPQARGGNYGYTF	TGTGCCAGCAGCCCACAGGCCCGAGGCGGTAACTATGGCTACACCTTC
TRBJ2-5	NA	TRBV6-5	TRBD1	CASSTLTGAWETQYF	TGTGCCAGCAGTACCTTGACAGGGGCCTGGGAGACCCAGTACTTC
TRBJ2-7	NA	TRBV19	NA	CASSMRYTYEQYF	TGTGCCAGTAGTATGCGGTATACCTACGAGCAGTACTTC
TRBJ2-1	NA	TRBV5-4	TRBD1	CASSTRDRVHNEQFF	TGTGCCAGCAGCACCCGGGACAGGGTCCACAATGAGCAGTTCTTC
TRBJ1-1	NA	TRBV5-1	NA	CASSSTSTGNTEAFF	TGCGCCAGCAGCAGCACCTCGACAGGGAACACTGAAGCTTTCTTT
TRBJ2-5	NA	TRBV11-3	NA	CASSSGAGSLETQYF	TGTGCCAGCAGCTCCGGGGCAGGGTCTTTGGAGACCCAGTACTTC
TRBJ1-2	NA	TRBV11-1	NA	CATADFGYGYTF	TGTGCCACTGCGGACTTTGGATATGGCTACACCTTC
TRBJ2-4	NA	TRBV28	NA	CASSEKNIQYF	TGTGCCAGCAGTGAGAAAAACATTCAGTACTTC
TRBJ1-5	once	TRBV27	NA	CASSLFHGFASQQPQHF	TGTGCCAGCAGTTTATTCCACGGTTTTGCATCCCAACAGCCCCAGCATTTT
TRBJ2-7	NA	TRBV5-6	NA	CASSPRTDSYEQYF	TGTGCCAGCAGCCCCCGGACAGACTCTTACGAGCAGTACTTC
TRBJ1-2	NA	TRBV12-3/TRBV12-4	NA	CASSPSGDYGYTF	TGTGCCAGCAGTCCCTCAGGGGACTATGGCTACACCTTC
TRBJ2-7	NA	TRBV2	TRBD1	CASSARGTGTGYEQYF	TGTGCCAGCAGCGCGAGGGGGACAGGGACCGGTTACGAGCAGTACTTC
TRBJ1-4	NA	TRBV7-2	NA	CASSAQGEKLFF	TGTGCCAGCAGCGCACAGGGAGAAAAACTGTTTTTT
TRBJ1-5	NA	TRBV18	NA	CASSRDRGWPQHF	TGTGCCAGCTCACGGGACCGGGGATGGCCCCAGCATTTT
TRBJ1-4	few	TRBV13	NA	CASSSGIAAQGEKLFF	TGTGCCAGCAGCTCGGGGATCGCCGCTCAAGGTGAAAAACTGTTTTTT
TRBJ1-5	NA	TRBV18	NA	CASSERNQPQHF	TGTGCCAGCTCAGAAAGGAATCAGCCCCAGCATTTT
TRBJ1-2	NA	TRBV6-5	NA	CASSPRVPNYGYTF	TGTGCCAGCAGTCCCAGGGTGCCCAACTATGGCTACACCTTC